This T cell receptor (beta chain) was recorded in a study of OX40 agonist ivuxolimab in advanced cancers. Study details: Two cutaneous melanoma patients and one hepatocellular carcinoma patient, three in all, had partial responses. General study results and limits: By week 6 at 0.1 to 3.0 mg/kg, blood CD4+ and CD8+ T cells had expanded clonally.

With respect to this clone: Its specificity is not known.

The repertoire was sequenced with immunoSEQ multiplex PCR; TCRdb's copy has only in-frame clones and lacks some. The data show around 47,000 clones, with approximately 84% seen just once and over 14% held by the top ten. Between the trimmed V and J ends, which lost 1 base and 4 bases, there was a span of 2 bases. The CDR3 has 12 residues. Sequencing was performed on CD4+ or CD8+ T cells sorted from blood, taken in a trial of the OX40 agonist ivuxolimab. This receptor was identified in an adult with an advanced solid tumor such as melanoma, head and neck, liver or kidney cancer. The gene calls are TRBV23-1 and TRBJ2-1; D is uncertain. TRBV23-1 is filed as an ORF, its function uncertain. CDR3 sequence reads: CASSQLYNEQFF. DNA of the CDR3: TGCGCCAGCAGTCAATTATACAATGAGCAGTTCTTC.